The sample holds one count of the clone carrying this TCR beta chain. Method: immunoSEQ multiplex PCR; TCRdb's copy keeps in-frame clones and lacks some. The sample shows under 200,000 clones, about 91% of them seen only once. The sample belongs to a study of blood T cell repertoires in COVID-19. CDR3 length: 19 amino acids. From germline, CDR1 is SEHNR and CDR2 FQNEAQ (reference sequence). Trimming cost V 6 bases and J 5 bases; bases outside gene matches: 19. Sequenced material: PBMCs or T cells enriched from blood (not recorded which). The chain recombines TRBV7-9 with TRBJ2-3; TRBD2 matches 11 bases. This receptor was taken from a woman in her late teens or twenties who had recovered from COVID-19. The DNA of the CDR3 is TGTGCCAGCAGTCAACACGGGACTAGCGGAGAGACAGGGCGAGATACGCAGTATTTT. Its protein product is CASSQHGTSGETGRDTQYF.